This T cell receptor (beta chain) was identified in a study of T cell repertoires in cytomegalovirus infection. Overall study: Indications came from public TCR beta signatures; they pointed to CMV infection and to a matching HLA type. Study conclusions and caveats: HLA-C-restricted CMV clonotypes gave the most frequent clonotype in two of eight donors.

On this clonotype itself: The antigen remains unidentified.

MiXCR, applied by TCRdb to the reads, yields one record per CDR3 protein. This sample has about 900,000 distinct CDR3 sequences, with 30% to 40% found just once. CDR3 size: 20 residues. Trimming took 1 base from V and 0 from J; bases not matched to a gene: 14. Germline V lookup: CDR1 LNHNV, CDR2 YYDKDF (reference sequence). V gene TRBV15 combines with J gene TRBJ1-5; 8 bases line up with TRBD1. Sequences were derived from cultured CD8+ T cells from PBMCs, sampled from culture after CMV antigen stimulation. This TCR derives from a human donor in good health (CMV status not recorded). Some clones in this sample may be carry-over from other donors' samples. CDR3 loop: CATSRGTGMDYGYSNQPQHF. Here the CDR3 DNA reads TGTGCCACCAGCAGAGGGACAGGGATGGATTATGGATATAGCAATCAGCCCCAGCATTTT.